These 21 T cell receptor beta chains share one sample of origin, sequenced in a study of blood T cell repertoires in COVID-19. TCRdb keeps only in-frame clones here, not all; method: immunoSEQ multiplex PCR. The sample gives 54,000 or so clones, around 86% of which show up once; approximately 3.5% is in the top ten. Sequencing was done on a sample of peripheral blood. All receptors derive from a woman of 80 years or more with acute or convalescent COVID-19.

The V and J genes are TRBV7-3 and TRBJ2-7, with D possibly being TRBD2 (5 bases). Germline V gives CDR1 SGHTA, CDR2 FQGTGA. The CDR3 has 12 residues. The V gene lost 3 bases and the J gene lost 7 bases, with 10 bases spanning the gap. CDR3 loop: CASSFSSGEQYF. Here the CDR3 DNA reads TGTGCCAGCAGCTTCAGCTCGGGGGAGCAGTACTTC.

This clone showed up just a few times. This sequence joins TRBV10-1 and TRBJ2-7, with 9 bases that match TRBD1. Germline V gives CDR1 WNHNN, CDR2 SYGVQD (reference sequence). Losses at the gene ends were 6 bases for V and 6 bases for J; bases not matched to a gene: 3. This CDR3 is 12 amino acids long. The CDR3 spells CASSWTGAEQYF. For the CDR3, the DNA is TGCGCCAGCAGCTGGACAGGGGCCGAGCAGTACTTC.

The chain is built from TRBV7-9 and TRBJ1-6; D gene uncertain. Trimming shortened V by 1 base and J by 6 bases, and 10 bases separated the two germline ends. Germline values: CDR1 SEHNR, CDR2 FQNEAQ (reference sequence). There are 15 residues in the CDR3. The CDR3 bases are TGTGCCAGCAGCTTAGATCTTGCGGGTAATTCACCCCTCCACTTT. As protein: CASSLDLAGNSPLHF.

The sample holds a few counts of this clone. This chain joins TRBV3-1 (or the pseudogene TRBV3-2) and TRBJ1-2; maybe TRBD1 (6 bases). Per germline, CDR1 LGHDT and CDR2 YNNKEL (reference sequence). The CDR3 extends over 13 amino acids. The ends were cut back, 2 bases at V and 5 bases at J, with 9 bases in the middle. The CDR3 DNA reads as TGTGCCAGCAGCCAACTGGGGGCTTATGGCTACACCTTC. As protein: CASSQLGAYGYTF.

J is TRBJ2-3 and V is TRBV6-5; 12 nucleotides agree with TRBD2. The CDR3 runs 16 residues. Germline V gives CDR1 MNHEY, CDR2 SVGAGI. V shed 0 bases, J shed 5 bases, and the junction held 3 bases outside the gene matches. For the CDR3, the DNA is TGTGCCAGCAGTTACTCGGAACTAGCGGGAGGAGATACGCAGTATTTT. It translates to CASSYSELAGGDTQYF.

This chain uses TRBV9 with TRBJ2-1; 9 positions agree with TRBD2. Germline CDR1 is SGDLS and CDR2 is YYNGEE. This CDR3 has 16 residues. J was trimmed by 6 bases and V by 0 bases; bases with no gene match: 7. CDR3 DNA: TGTGCCAGCAGCGTAGTACCAGCGGGGGGATTCAATGAGCAGTTCTTC. It encodes CASSVVPAGGFNEQFF.

The V call is TRBV29-1, the J call TRBJ2-5, with 7 bases aligning to TRBD2. V shed 3 bases, J shed 9 bases, and the junction held 10 bases outside the gene matches. This CDR3 contains 13 residues. The V gene's germline CDR1 is SQVTM and CDR2 ANQGSEA. The CDR3 loop is CSVDEGGSEAQYF. The CDR3 bases are TGCAGCGTTGACGAGGGAGGGAGTGAGGCCCAGTACTTC. The full variable domain, in which reference TRBV29-1 and TRBJ2-5 provide the parts outside the CDR3, is SAVISQKPSRDICQRGTSLTIQCQVDSQVTMMFWYRQQPGQSLTLIATANQGSEATYESGFVIDKFPISRPNLTFSTLTVSNMSPEDSSIYLCSVDEGGSEAQYFGPGTRLLVL.

J is TRBJ2-7 and V is TRBV28, with D unresolved. Trimming left V 3 bases short and J 6 bases short, with 9 bases between. Germline CDR1 and CDR2: MDHEN and SYDVKM. This CDR3 has 12 amino acids. Here the CDR3 reads CASSFVASEQYF. The CDR3 DNA follows: TGTGCCAGCAGTTTCGTCGCGAGCGAGCAGTACTTC. Looking up the rest from reference TRBV28 and TRBJ2-7 gives the full variable domain: DVKVTQSSRYLVKRTGEKVFLECVQDMDHENMFWYRQDPGLGLRLIYFSYDVKMKEKGDIPEGYSVSREKKERFSLILESASTNQTSMYLCASSFVASEQYFGPGTRLTVT.

The chain carries TRBV7-3 and TRBJ2-7, with D perhaps TRBD1 (6 bases). CDR1 and CDR2 from the germline V gene are SGHTA and FQGTGA. The CDR3 has 16 amino acids. The germline V and J ends were trimmed by 1 base and 1 base, with 14 bases remaining between them. The CDR3 is CASSLKGRGSSYEQYF. The CDR3 DNA reads as TGTGCCAGCAGCTTAAAAGGCAGGGGTTCATCCTACGAGCAGTACTTC.

To note about this clone: At the DNA level, this CDR3 is encoded by other sequences in the same sample as well. The V call is TRBV4-1, the J call TRBJ1-5; 9 bases match TRBD1. Germline values: CDR1 MGHRA, CDR2 YSYEKL. This CDR3 has 15 amino acids. Trimming took 0 bases from V and 4 from J; bases not matched to a gene: 1. This CDR3 is CASSQDGTGNQPQHF. The CDR3, as DNA: TGCGCCAGCAGCCAAGATGGGACAGGGAATCAGCCCCAGCATTTT.

This clone was seen a single time. The chain uses TRBV11-2 and TRBJ1-3; TRBD1 agrees at 9 bases. Germline V gene sequence: CDR1 SGHAT, CDR2 FQNNGV. V lost 8 bases and J lost 0; bases outside the gene matches: 8. The CDR3 is 16 amino acids. The DNA for the CDR3 is TGTGCCAGCGGTACAGGGGGCCTAGGCTCTGGAAACACCATATATTTT. It specifies CASGTGGLGSGNTIYF.

The V gene is TRBV4-2, the J gene TRBJ1-2, with unresolved D. The germline CDR1 and CDR2 sequences are LGHNA and YNFKEQ. Trimming shortened V by 3 bases and J by 7 bases, and 21 bases separated the two germline ends. The CDR3 totals 16 residues. CDR3 sequence (DNA): TGTGCCAGCAGCCATGATCGAGACGGCGGTTTCTTTGGCTACACCTTC. Encoded protein: CASSHDRDGGFFGYTF.

V is TRBV7-2 and J is TRBJ2-1; 12 bases are shared with TRBD2. V dropped 1 base and J dropped 8; count of bases not matched to a gene: 6. The CDR3 totals 16 residues. The germline V gene has CDR1 SGHTA and CDR2 FQGNSA. CDR3 residues: CASSLGLAGGQYEQFF. The CDR3 coding sequence is TGTGCCAGCAGCTTAGGTCTAGCGGGAGGGCAGTATGAGCAGTTCTTC.

The chain joins TRBV5-1 to TRBJ2-1; 7 nucleotides align to TRBD2. CDR1 is SGHRS, CDR2 YFSETQ, per germline. The CDR3 spans 15 residues. With 1 base clipped from V and 1 base from J, the junction kept 2 bases outside the gene matches. CDR3 coding DNA: TGCGCCAGCAGCTTGTTCGGGGGGTCCTACAATGAGCAGTTCTTC. The encoded protein is CASSLFGGSYNEQFF.

This chain uses TRBV10-3 with TRBJ2-2; D remains ambiguous. The V end lost 0 bases, the J end lost 6 bases, and 5 bases lay between the germline ends. The CDR3 consists of 13 residues. From germline, CDR1 is ENHRY and CDR2 SYGVKD. The CDR3 reads CAISESYAGELFF. In DNA form, the CDR3 reads TGTGCCATCAGTGAGTCCTACGCCGGGGAGCTGTTTTTT.

The rearrangement uses TRBV11-2 and TRBJ1-5; the match to TRBD1 covers 9 bases. From germline, CDR1 is SGHAT and CDR2 FQNNGV. The CDR3 consists of 16 residues. The V segment lost 1 base and the J segment 5 bases; nucleotides outside the gene matches: 6. CDR3 protein: CASSLVEQGAYQPQHF. The DNA for the CDR3 is TGTGCCAGCAGCTTAGTAGAACAGGGGGCATATCAGCCCCAGCATTTT.

Only one count was recorded for this clone. The J gene is TRBJ2-3, the V gene TRBV12-3 or TRBV12-4; 7 nucleotides line up with TRBD1. V was pared by 6 bases and J by 7 bases, with 7 bases of the junction left unmatched. This CDR3 comprises 13 residues. The CDR3 DNA sequence: TGTGCCAGCAGAGCCACAGGGGTGAATACGCAGTATTTT. This translates into CASRATGVNTQYF.

The chain couples TRBV29-1 to TRBJ1-5; no clear D gene. CDR3 size: 14 residues. Trimming stripped 6 bases from V and 4 bases from J, with 16 bases between. CDR1 is SQVTM and CDR2 is ANQGSEA in the germline V gene. The CDR3 DNA reads TGCAGCGTGTCTCTTCCGGGAACAAATCAGCCCCAGCATTTT. It codes for CSVSLPGTNQPQHF.

V gene TRBV3-1 (or the pseudogene TRBV3-2) combines with J gene TRBJ1-2; the D is unclear. The CDR3 runs to 14 residues. Trimming took 3 bases from V and 6 from J, leaving 14 bases between them. Germline CDR1 is LGHDT and CDR2 is YNNKEL (reference sequence). The DNA of the CDR3 is TGTGCCAGCAGCCAGCGGCCGCACGGGGATGGCTACACCTTC. Protein product: CASSQRPHGDGYTF.

The chain links TRBV3-1 (or the pseudogene TRBV3-2) to TRBJ2-6; 7 nucleotides align to TRBD2. Germline V gives CDR1 LGHDT, CDR2 YNNKEL (reference sequence). Losses at the gene ends were 6 bases for V and 0 bases for J; bases not matched to a gene: 8. This CDR3 spans 17 amino acids. The CDR3 DNA reads as TGTGCCAGCAGGGGAGGGGAGGGCCTCTCTGGGGCCAACGTCCTGACTTTC. The encoded protein is CASRGGEGLSGANVLTF.

This clone turned up a few times. The chain recombines TRBV7-2 with TRBJ2-1; D might be TRBD2 (7 bases). V was clipped by 5 bases and J by 7 bases, with 24 bases between them. The CDR3 is 17 amino acids. Germline V gene data show CDR1 as SGHTA and CDR2 as FQGNSA. The CDR3 bases are TGTGCCAGCAGCCCGGCCACGTTCGCGGGGGCGGGGAATGAGCAGTTCTTC. The encoded protein is CASSPATFAGAGNEQFF.